The T cell receptor beta chain described here comes from a study of T cell responses to AZD1222 COVID-19 vaccine. Libraries were prepared by immunoSEQ multiplex PCR; TCRdb keeps only in-frame clonotypes and omits some of them. The sample has 70,000 to 75,000 clones; 80% are singletons. Comment on this clone: The antigen remains unidentified.

General study points: Most donors were white British and more were female, and clonal diversity was possibly underestimated. Samples come after the peak T cell response, not at day 14.

The V gene's germline CDR1 is SGDLS and CDR2 YYNGEE. The CDR3 has 15 amino acids. V lost 0 bases and J lost 4, with 11 bases in between. Material: peripheral blood, obtained 28 days after the second AZD1222 dose. The rearrangement joins TRBV9 to TRBJ1-3; perhaps TRBD1 as D (6 bases). This TCR derives from an adult who received the AZD1222 COVID-19 vaccine. The CDR3 loop is CASSVEGVLGNTIYF. In DNA, the CDR3 is TGTGCCAGCAGCGTAGAGGGGGTTTTGGGAAACACCATATATTTT.